Listed here is a single T cell receptor (beta chain). Its antigen is not known. This sample is drawn from a study of shared clonotypes between healthy human individuals. Trimming stripped 3 bases from V and 6 bases from J, with 8 bases between. CDR3 length: 13 amino acids. Germline values: CDR1 SGHNT, CDR2 YENEEA. General study points: Sequencing depth was expected to affect clonotype sharing among donors.

Using around 200 ng DNA, approximately 30,000 T cell genomes, the sorted-subset replicate PCRs were run. The repertoire was sequenced with immunoSEQ multiplex PCR; TCRdb's copy has only in-frame clones and lacks some. Altogether 1.4 million or so clones are present, approximately 98.5% being singletons, with the ten largest covering roughly 0.36%. The sequencing input was naive CD4+ T cells sorted from blood. Subset of the sample: CD45RA+ positively selected. This TCR derives from a young man in good health. The chain carries TRBV11-3 and TRBJ2-2; D might be TRBD1 (5 bases). The CDR3 nucleotides are TGTGCCAGCAGCTTTAAAGGGGCCGGGGAGCTGTTTTTT. Its translation: CASSFKGAGELFF.